The clone carrying this T cell receptor beta chain came up a few times. The CDR3 regions of TCR beta were amplified from RNA transcripts. Primed by the HTBI set, a first-round RT-PCR was run on the TCR CDR3. TCRdb passed the multiplex PCR reads through MiXCR, listing each CDR3 protein once. Of 210,000 or so distinct CDR3 sequences in the sample, under 20% were seen once. The V gene lost 3 bases and the J gene lost 9 bases, with 12 bases spanning the gap. The length of the CDR3 is 14 residues. The data were obtained in a study of T cells in Graves' hyperthyroidism and ophthalmopathy. The clonotype originates from a man in his forties or fifties with Graves' hyperthyroidism. Input material: blood. This rearrangement joins TRBV12-3 or TRBV12-4 to TRBJ1-6, with D hard to call. Here the CDR3 DNA reads TGTGCCAGCAGTTTTTCTGGGAAAGGTTCACCCCTCCACTTT. It encodes CASSFSGKGSPLHF.